Here is one TCR beta chain with its context. Its antigen remains unidentified. TCRdb reprocessed the reads via MiXCR and lists one record per CDR3 protein. Of around 450,000 distinct CDR3 sequences listed, approximately 31% were seen once; the top ten hold around 13%. The entry originates in a study of T cell repertoires in cytomegalovirus infection. Study-wide results and limits: There were HLA-C-restricted CMV-specific TCR beta clonotypes dominating the ex vivo response.

This CDR3 is built from 15 residues. Germline CDR1 and CDR2: SGDLS and YYNGEE. The V end lost 0 bases, the J end lost 1 base, and 8 bases lay between the germline ends. What was sequenced was PBMCs. The sequence derives from a human donor in good health (CMV status not recorded). Some clones in this sample may be carry-over from other donors' samples. This chain joins TRBV9 and TRBJ2-1; no clear D gene. The CDR3 is CASSVEVGSYNEQFF. Here the CDR3 DNA reads TGTGCCAGCAGCGTAGAGGTGGGGTCCTACAATGAGCAGTTCTTC.